These 20 T cell receptor beta chains came from one sample sequenced in a study of blood T cell repertoires in COVID-19. The method was immunoSEQ multiplex PCR; TCRdb's version includes in-frame clones alone and lacks a portion of them. The sample lists about 100,000 clones; less than 90% were seen once. The sequenced sample consisted of peripheral blood. These TCRs come from a man aged 25-40 years in a cohort sampled during active COVID-19.

The chain recombines TRBV5-1 with TRBJ1-4, with 12 bases fitting TRBD1. The V and J ends lost 4 bases and 7 bases, in that order; junction bases with no gene match: 2. The CDR3 runs 14 residues. Germline lookup yields CDR1 SGHRS and CDR2 YFSETQ. The CDR3 DNA sequence: TGCGCCAGCAGCGGGGGACAGGGGGCTGAAAAACTGTTTTTT. Translating it yields CASSGGQGAEKLFF. Supplemented by reference TRBV5-1 and TRBJ1-4, the full variable domain reads KAGVTQTPRYLIKTRGQQVTLSCSPISGHRSVSWYQQTPGQGLQFLFEYFSETQRNKGNFPGRFSGRQFSNSRSEMNVSTLELGDSALYLCASSGGQGAEKLFFGSGTQLSVL.

This rearrangement joins TRBV5-1 to TRBJ2-5, with D tentatively TRBD2 (6 bases). The CDR3 extends over 16 amino acids. The ends were cut back, 1 base at V and 4 bases at J, with 17 bases in the middle. The germline CDR1 and CDR2 sequences are SGHRS and YFSETQ. DNA for the CDR3: TGCGCCAGCAGCTTGAGCCCCGGGACTGAGGGAGAGACCCAGTACTTC. It yields the protein CASSLSPGTEGETQYF.

The genes are TRBV5-7 and TRBJ1-3; 7 bases match TRBD1. TRBV5-7 is sorted into the ORF group, with uncertain function. The CDR3 loop spans 19 amino acids. V trimming: 4 bases; J trimming: 0 bases; junction bases outside the gene matches: 16. The CDR3: CASSTLDRKRRDSGNTIYF. The CDR3 DNA follows: TGTGCCAGCAGCACGCTGGACAGGAAACGTCGAGACTCTGGAAACACCATATATTTT.

The V and J genes are TRBV5-1 and TRBJ2-5; perhaps TRBD1 as D (6 bases). V lost 5 bases, J lost 5 bases, and 16 bases lay in between. The V gene's germline CDR1 is SGHRS and CDR2 YFSETQ. CDR3 size: 14 residues. The CDR3 loop reads CASSSNGQGETQYF. DNA for the CDR3: TGCGCCAGCAGTTCAAACGGGCAGGGGGAGACCCAGTACTTC. The full variable domain, with the rest looked up from reference TRBV5-1 and TRBJ2-5, is KAGVTQTPRYLIKTRGQQVTLSCSPISGHRSVSWYQQTPGQGLQFLFEYFSETQRNKGNFPGRFSGRQFSNSRSEMNVSTLELGDSALYLCASSSNGQGETQYFGPGTRLLVL.

The chain has TRBV5-1 and TRBJ2-7; the match to TRBD1 covers 7 bases. V trimming: 4 bases; J trimming: 0 bases; junction bases outside the gene matches: 4. The CDR3 covers 14 residues. Germline CDR1 reads SGHRS; CDR2 reads YFSETQ. As DNA, the CDR3 is TGCGCCAGCAGCAAGGGGGCCCTCTCCTACGAGCAGTACTTC. It encodes CASSKGALSYEQYF.

V usage is TRBV5-6 and J usage is TRBJ2-2, with 8 bases lining up with TRBD1. The V gene end was trimmed by 5 bases and the J gene end by 7 bases; junction bases not matched to a gene: 19. CDR1 and CDR2 from the germline V gene are SGHDT and YYEEEE. CDR3 length: 18 amino acids. This CDR3 is CASSPLRPGGNVGGELFF. DNA of the CDR3: TGTGCCAGCAGTCCCCTACGGCCAGGGGGCAATGTGGGCGGGGAGCTGTTTTTT.

This clone came up once. V gene TRBV7-8 combines with J gene TRBJ2-7; tentative D call: TRBD2 (6 bases). The V and J ends lost 4 bases and 1 base respectively, with 8 bases between them. The germline gives CDR1 SGHVS, CDR2 FQNEAQ. CDR3 length: 13 amino acids. The CDR3 DNA follows: TGTGCCAGCAGCTCCCGGGAGTCCTACGAGCAGTACTTC. This codes for CASSSRESYEQYF.

The chain employs TRBV2 and TRBJ2-3; D is uncertain. V lost 5 bases, J lost 6 bases, and 6 bases lay in between. Per germline, CDR1 SNHLY and CDR2 FYNNEI. The CDR3 runs to 11 residues. CDR3 in amino acids: CASSRSDTQYF. In DNA form, the CDR3 reads TGTGCCAGCAGTCGGTCGGATACGCAGTATTTT.

The CDR3 region is CASSERERQLYGYTF. In nucleotides, the CDR3 is TGTGCCAGCAGTGAACGCGAGAGACAGCTTTATGGCTACACCTTC. This chain joins TRBV2 and TRBJ1-2; a possible D gene is TRBD1 (5 bases). CDR1 is SNHLY, CDR2 FYNNEI, per germline. This CDR3 has 15 amino acids. Trimming left V 2 bases short and J 5 bases short, with 15 bases between. Combining the CDR3 with reference TRBV2 and TRBJ1-2 gives the whole variable domain EPEVTQTPSHQVTQMGQEVILRCVPISNHLYFYWYRQILGQKVEFLVSFYNNEISEKSEIFDDQFSVERPDGSNFTLKIRSTKLEDSAMYFCASSERERQLYGYTFGSGTRLTVV.

In DNA, the CDR3 is TGTGCCAGCAGCTTAATGGACAGGGTCTTCCTAGCAGGTAATCAGCCCCAGCATTTT. It is translated as CASSLMDRVFLAGNQPQHF. This chain links TRBV7-2 with TRBJ1-5, with 8 bases matching TRBD1. The length of the CDR3 is 19 residues. Losses at the gene ends were 2 bases for V and 4 bases for J; bases not matched to a gene: 16. The germline gives CDR1 SGHTA, CDR2 FQGNSA.

The chain is built from TRBV5-1 and TRBJ2-7; TRBD1 agrees at 12 bases. With 3 bases clipped from V and 0 bases from J, the junction kept 4 bases outside the gene matches. The length of the CDR3 is 16 residues. Germline values: CDR1 SGHRS, CDR2 YFSETQ. CDR3 protein: CASSWGTGGPSYEQYF. The CDR3 DNA follows: TGCGCCAGCAGCTGGGGGACAGGGGGCCCCTCCTACGAGCAGTACTTC.

The V call is TRBV19, the J call TRBJ2-7, with TRBD2 matching over 8 bases. There are 15 residues in the CDR3. Germline CDR1 LNHDA, CDR2 SQIVND (reference sequence). Trimming removed 4 bases from V and 2 bases from J; junction bases left unmatched: 7. CDR3 sequence: CASSTPFGGAYEQYF. CDR3 bases: TGTGCCAGTAGTACCCCATTCGGGGGGGCCTACGAGCAGTACTTC.

This chain joins TRBV15 and TRBJ2-5, with D tentatively TRBD2 (5 bases). With 2 bases removed from V and 2 bases from J, the gap between germline ends came to 9 bases. This CDR3 is built from 14 residues. Germline-derived CDR1 and CDR2 are LNHNV and YYDKDF (reference sequence). CDR3 nucleotide sequence: TGTGCCACCAGCAGAAACAGCGGACAAGAGACCCAGTACTTC. Protein: CATSRNSGQETQYF.

This clone was detected a few times. The chain combines TRBV27 with TRBJ1-1; TRBD1 is a possible D gene (5 bases). This CDR3 is built from 13 residues. The V gene lost 3 bases and the J gene lost 1 base, with 6 bases spanning the gap. Germline CDR1 and CDR2: MNHEY and SMNVEV (reference sequence). CDR3 sequence reads: CASSLGGNTEAFF. Written as DNA, the CDR3 is TGTGCCAGCAGTTTGGGGGGGAACACTGAAGCTTTCTTT.

The chain is built from TRBV9 and TRBJ2-2; D remains unclear. CDR1 is SGDLS, CDR2 YYNGEE, per germline. The length of the CDR3 is 15 residues. Trimming cost V 0 bases and J 0 bases, with 6 bases left between them. CDR3 protein: CASSVGQANTGELFF. The CDR3 coding sequence is TGTGCCAGCAGCGTAGGGCAAGCGAACACCGGGGAGCTGTTTTTT. The variable domain in full, with the rest retrieved from reference TRBV9 and TRBJ2-2, is DSGVTQTPKHLITATGQRVTLRCSPRSGDLSVYWYQQSLDQGLQFLIQYYNGEERAKGNILERFSAQQFPDLHSELNLSSLELGDSALYFCASSVGQANTGELFFGEGSRLTVL.

The rearrangement uses TRBV6-5 and TRBJ2-1; possibly TRBD1 for D (6 bases). The length of the CDR3 is 15 residues. The V end lost 0 bases, the J end lost 0 bases, and 6 bases lay between the germline ends. CDR1 is MNHEY and CDR2 is SVGAGI in the germline V gene. CDR3 DNA: TGTGCCAGCAGTTACTCGACAGGCTCCTACAATGAGCAGTTCTTC. It translates to CASSYSTGSYNEQFF.

The rearrangement links TRBV5-4 to TRBJ2-7, with a weak D call TRBD1 (6 bases). CDR1 SGHNT and CDR2 YYREEE come from the germline V gene (reference sequence). Trimming removed 4 bases from V and 7 bases from J, with 15 bases in between. The CDR3 has 13 residues. In DNA, the CDR3 is TGTGCCAGCAGCACGCAGGGGTTGGGGGAGCAGTACTTC. This codes for CASSTQGLGEQYF.

This chain joins TRBV28 and TRBJ1-4; D is unresolved. Germline-derived CDR1 and CDR2 are MDHEN and SYDVKM. Trimming stripped 8 bases from V and 8 bases from J, with 30 bases between. This CDR3 contains 18 residues. The CDR3 is CASSTPGPFFGVGEKLFF. The CDR3 bases are TGTGCCAGCTCCACACCGGGTCCTTTTTTCGGGGTAGGAGAAAAACTGTTTTTT.

The chain employs TRBV7-9 and TRBJ2-3; 12 positions agree with TRBD2. CDR3 length: 16 amino acids. Germline loops: CDR1 SEHNR, CDR2 FQNEAQ (reference sequence). V dropped 1 base and J dropped 1; count of bases not matched to a gene: 0. The CDR3 nucleotides read TGTGCCAGCAGCTTAGGACTAGCGGGGGGCACAGATACGCAGTATTTT. Protein: CASSLGLAGGTDTQYF.

CDR3 DNA sequence: TGCAGTGCTAGTCACCTAGCGGGGCGGAGCACAGATACGCAGTATTTT. Protein sequence: CSASHLAGRSTDTQYF. The rearrangement joins TRBV20-1 to TRBJ2-3, with TRBD2 matching over 9 bases. The CDR3 length is 16 residues. CDR1 and CDR2 (germline): DFQATT, SNEGSKA (reference sequence). V shed 3 bases and J 0 bases; nucleotides not matched to a gene: 7.